This T cell receptor (beta chain) was sequenced for a study of OX40 agonist ivuxolimab in advanced cancers. In regard to this clone: The antigen is undetermined.

Clones were read by immunoSEQ multiplex PCR, and TCRdb kept only the in-frame ones, dropping some. The sample records roughly 86,000 clones, just under 90% being singletons. The V end lost 4 bases, the J end lost 2 bases, and 15 bases lay between the germline ends. Germline lookup yields CDR1 LNHDA and CDR2 SQIVND (reference sequence). This CDR3 region has 16 residues. The study, taken as a whole, reports: Among T cells, CD8+ cells averaged more expanded clones than CD4+ cells.

The chain links TRBV19 to TRBJ1-5; D gene unclear. The sample consisted of CD4+ or CD8+ T cells sorted from blood, taken in a trial of the OX40 agonist ivuxolimab. This receptor was obtained from an adult with an advanced solid tumor such as melanoma, head and neck, liver or kidney cancer. The CDR3 sequence: CASSRGPLGGNQPQHF. CDR3 in DNA: TGTGCCAGTAGTAGAGGGCCTCTAGGAGGCAATCAGCCCCAGCATTTT.